The TCR beta chain described here comes from a study of shared clonotypes between healthy human individuals. In the study overall: A donor's plate count was three for CD4 naive and three for CD4 memory; CD8 naive had two and CD8 memory one.

This clone was seen a single time. V dropped 1 base and J dropped 0 bases, with 5 bases sitting between them. Germline CDR1 is MGHRA and CDR2 is YSYEKL. This CDR3 contains 14 residues. Positive CCR7 selection of CD45RO-negative cells yielded the naive CD8 cells, and terminally differentiated effector memory CD45RA+ cells were excluded. Method: immunoSEQ multiplex PCR; TCRdb's copy keeps in-frame clones and lacks some. The sample has 2 million to 2.5 million clones, 85% to 95% seen once; the top ten hold 0.85% to 1.2%. The receptor's source is a young man in good health. Sequences were obtained from naive CD8+ T cells sorted from blood. The chain has TRBV4-1 and TRBJ2-3; a possible D gene is TRBD1 (5 bases). The CDR3 protein is CASSQGQSTDTQYF. In nucleotides, the CDR3 is TGCGCCAGCAGCCAAGGACAGAGCACAGATACGCAGTATTTT.